The present T cell receptor (beta chain) was sequenced within a study of cytomegalovirus exposure and HLA in healthy donors. Regarding the study as a whole: Rare sequences made up most TCRs, while some public TCRs were found in many donors. Under in vitro conditions, a few CMV-associated chains were confirmed as specific for CMV antigens. The study flagged some 170 TCR beta chains as cytomegalovirus-associated. Within the 100 to 150 validation repertoires, first-cohort TCR clusters tended to co-occur, according to a later analysis.

The J segment lost 3 bases and the V segment lost 5 bases, leaving 3 bases of the junction unmatched. The CDR3 length is 14 residues. Germline assignment: CDR1 LGHNT and CDR2 FRNRAP. The table came from immunoSEQ multiplex PCR; TCRdb's copy has only in-frame clones and leaves some out. The data hold about 180,000 clones, with around 84% observed a single time. Of note for this clone: Its antigen is unidentified.

The material sequenced was PBMCs. V is TRBV12-5 and J is TRBJ2-1; 8 bases map to TRBD1. The clonotype comes from a man aged 18 to 30 in good health and CMV-seropositive. The CDR3: CASGPGTGYNEQFF. The CDR3 nucleotides read TGTGCTAGTGGTCCCGGGACAGGCTACAATGAGCAGTTCTTC.